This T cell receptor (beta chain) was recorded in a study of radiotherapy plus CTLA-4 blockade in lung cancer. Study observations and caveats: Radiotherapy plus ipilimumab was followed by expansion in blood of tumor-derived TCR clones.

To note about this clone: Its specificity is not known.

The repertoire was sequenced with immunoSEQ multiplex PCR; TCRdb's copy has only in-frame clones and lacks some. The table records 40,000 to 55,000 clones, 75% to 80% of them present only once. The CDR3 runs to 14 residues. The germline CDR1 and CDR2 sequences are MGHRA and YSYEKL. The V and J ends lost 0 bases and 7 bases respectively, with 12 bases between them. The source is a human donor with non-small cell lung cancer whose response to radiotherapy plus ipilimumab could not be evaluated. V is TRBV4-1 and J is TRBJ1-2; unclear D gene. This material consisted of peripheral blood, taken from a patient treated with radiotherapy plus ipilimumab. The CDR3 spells CASSQDYVELGYTF. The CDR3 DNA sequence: TGCGCCAGCAGCCAAGATTATGTCGAGCTTGGCTACACCTTC.